These 5 T cell receptor beta chains originate from one sample sequenced in a study of blood T cell repertoires in COVID-19. TCRdb's copy holds only in-frame clones and misses some; the assay was immunoSEQ multiplex PCR. This sample yields a few hundred thousand clones, of which around nine tenths are seen a single time; over 7.5% belongs to the top ten. Sequenced material: peripheral blood. Receptors were obtained from a man between 35 and 55 years old who had recovered from COVID-19.

CDR3 DNA: TGTGCCAGCAGCTCTACTTACAATGAGCAGTTCTTC. The encoded protein is CASSSTYNEQFF. The V and J genes are TRBV6-5 and TRBJ2-1; D gene unclear. CDR1 and CDR2 from the germline V gene are MNHEY and SVGAGI. V gave up 6 bases and J gave up 4 bases, with 7 bases separating them. This CDR3 has 12 residues.

The chain joins TRBV2 to TRBJ2-3, with 7 nucleotides matching TRBD2. After removal of 7 bases from V and 1 base from J, the junction contained 2 bases not matched to a gene. This CDR3 is 13 amino acids long. CDR1 is SNHLY and CDR2 is FYNNEI in the germline V gene. CDR3: CASITSGTDTQYF. The CDR3 DNA follows: TGTGCCAGCATTACTAGCGGCACAGATACGCAGTATTTT.

This chain connects TRBV27 to TRBJ1-1; tentative D call: TRBD1 (6 bases). CDR3 length: 13 amino acids. Trimming stripped 11 bases from V and 5 bases from J, with 18 bases between. Germline V lookup: CDR1 MNHEY, CDR2 SMNVEV (reference sequence). The CDR3: CAVRARGWTEAFF. CDR3 sequence (DNA): TGTGCCGTCCGGGCCAGGGGATGGACTGAAGCTTTCTTT.

The chain is built from TRBV6-6 and TRBJ2-7; TRBD2 agrees at 7 bases. Germline lookup yields CDR1 MNHNY and CDR2 SVGAGI (reference sequence). The ends lost 0 bases at V and 9 bases at J; junction bases unmatched: 2. The CDR3 is made up of 12 amino acids. CDR3 DNA: TGTGCCAGCAGTTACTCCGGGGGGACGCAGTACTTC. It translates to CASSYSGGTQYF.

This clone was seen more than once but under ten times. This chain links TRBV5-6 with TRBJ1-5; D is undetermined. Germline assignment: CDR1 SGHDT and CDR2 YYEEEE. Trimming removed 0 bases from V and 1 base from J, with 11 bases in between. The CDR3 sequence is 16 residues long. The CDR3 loop is CASSLAGGGSNQPQHF. Written as DNA, the CDR3 is TGTGCCAGCAGCTTGGCCGGAGGTGGGAGCAATCAGCCCCAGCATTTT.